One and the same sample provided the 25 T cell receptor beta chains below, sequenced in a study of blood T cell repertoires in COVID-19. Clones were read by immunoSEQ multiplex PCR, and TCRdb kept only the in-frame ones, dropping some. This sample has 300,000 to 450,000 clones, with roughly 90% found just once. The specimen sequenced was PBMCs or T cells enriched from blood (not recorded which). The receptors come from a woman aged 25 to 39 who had been exposed to COVID-19.

In this sample, this clone turned up once. The CDR3 coding sequence is TGCAGCGTTGAACCTGGCACAGATACGCAGTATTTT. Its protein product is CSVEPGTDTQYF. The V and J genes are TRBV29-1 and TRBJ2-3; D is uncertain. Trimming shortened V by 2 bases and J by 1 base, and 4 bases separated the two germline ends. The CDR3 extends over 12 amino acids. The germline gives CDR1 SQVTM, CDR2 ANQGSEA.

V usage is TRBV6-1 and J usage is TRBJ1-1, with a weak D call TRBD1 (5 bases). The CDR3 extends over 15 amino acids. The V gene's germline CDR1 is MNHNS and CDR2 SASEGT. V lost 3 bases and J lost 3, with 14 bases in between. The CDR3 sequence is CASSDDSPLDTEAFF. The CDR3 DNA sequence: TGTGCCAGCAGTGACGACAGCCCCTTGGACACTGAAGCTTTCTTT.

The rearrangement joins TRBV30 to TRBJ2-1; TRBD2 matches at 10 bases. The CDR3 covers 14 residues. CDR1 and CDR2 (germline): GTSNPN, SVGIG (reference sequence). The CDR3 DNA is TGTGCTCAAGATCCTAGCGGGAGTTTCAATGAGCAGTTCTTC. Translating it yields CAQDPSGSFNEQFF.

This sequence joins TRBV6-5 and TRBJ2-3, with D unresolved. Looked up from germline, CDR1 is MNHEY and CDR2 is SVGAGI. This CDR3 contains 14 residues. V lost 0 bases and J 7 bases, leaving 11 bases between the germline ends. This CDR3 reads CASSYSTEDYTQYF. The CDR3 DNA follows: TGTGCCAGCAGTTACTCGACCGAAGACTATACGCAGTATTTT.

The V call is TRBV12-3 or TRBV12-4, the J call TRBJ2-1, with D possibly matching TRBD2 (6 bases). Between the trimmed V and J ends, which lost 5 bases and 10 bases, there was a span of 9 bases. This CDR3 is built from 11 residues. The CDR3 region is CASSPSVEQFF. The CDR3 DNA reads as TGTGCCAGCAGTCCTAGCGTGGAGCAGTTCTTC.

V usage is TRBV19 and J usage is TRBJ2-3, with 8 nucleotides matching TRBD2. V shed 3 bases, J shed 1 base, and the junction held 9 bases outside the gene matches. The CDR3 covers 17 residues. Germline CDR1 LNHDA, CDR2 SQIVND (reference sequence). The CDR3 here is CASSIYRTSGGTDTQYF. The CDR3 coding sequence is TGTGCCAGTAGTATCTATCGTACTAGCGGTGGCACAGATACGCAGTATTTT. Full variable domain (outside the CDR3, taken from reference TRBV19 and TRBJ2-3): DGGITQSPKYLFRKEGQNVTLSCEQNLNHDAMYWYRQDPGQGLRLIYYSQIVNDFQKGDIAEGYSVSREKKESFPLTVTSAQKNPTAFYLCASSIYRTSGGTDTQYFGPGTRLTVL.

The genes are TRBV6-5 and TRBJ2-2; TRBD1 agrees at 7 bases. With V trimmed by 10 bases and J by 7 bases, 9 bases remained unmatched. The CDR3 extends over 13 amino acids. CDR1 and CDR2 from the germline V gene are MNHEY and SVGAGI. Here the CDR3 DNA reads TGTGCCACTTACAGGGGAGATATCGGGGAGCTGTTTTTT. It is translated as CATYRGDIGELFF.

V gene TRBV7-2 combines with J gene TRBJ2-1; a weak D match, TRBD1 (5 bases). This CDR3 comprises 15 residues. Germline lookup yields CDR1 SGHTA and CDR2 FQGNSA. Trimming removed 4 bases from V and 5 bases from J, with 15 bases in between. The CDR3 loop is CASSSFSGADNEQFF. CDR3 nucleotide sequence: TGTGCCAGCAGCTCCTTTAGTGGGGCGGACAATGAGCAGTTCTTC.

The chain is built from TRBV2 and TRBJ1-5, with D possibly being TRBD1 (5 bases). From germline, CDR1 is SNHLY and CDR2 FYNNEI. V was pared by 7 bases and J by 3 bases, with 7 bases between. This CDR3 is 12 amino acids long. CDR3 in DNA: TGTGCCAGCAAACAGGACAATCAGCCCCAGCATTTT. It specifies CASKQDNQPQHF. Full variable domain (outside the CDR3, taken from reference TRBV2 and TRBJ1-5): EPEVTQTPSHQVTQMGQEVILRCVPISNHLYFYWYRQILGQKVEFLVSFYNNEISEKSEIFDDQFSVERPDGSNFTLKIRSTKLEDSAMYFCASKQDNQPQHFGDGTRLSIL.

The rearrangement uses TRBV29-1 and TRBJ1-2, with D perhaps TRBD1 (6 bases). Trimming left V 0 bases short and J 4 bases short, with 12 bases between. The CDR3 is 14 amino acids. Looked up from germline, CDR1 is SQVTM and CDR2 is ANQGSEA. CDR3 sequence reads: CSVEDPDRTYGYTF. Here the CDR3 DNA reads TGCAGCGTTGAAGATCCCGACAGGACCTATGGCTACACCTTC.

J is TRBJ1-6 and V is TRBV3-1 (or the pseudogene TRBV3-2); D perhaps matches TRBD1 (6 bases). Looked up from germline, CDR1 is LGHDT and CDR2 is YNNKEL (reference sequence). Trimming cost V 10 bases and J 7 bases, with 17 bases left between them. This CDR3 is built from 14 residues. As DNA, the CDR3 is TGTGCCACCTCAGGTTCGGGGACAAATTCACCCCTCCACTTT. As protein: CATSGSGTNSPLHF.

This chain links TRBV7-8 with TRBJ2-2; no firm D call. Germline V gives CDR1 SGHVS, CDR2 FQNEAQ. The CDR3 spans 16 residues. Trimming removed 3 bases at V and 3 bases at J, with 14 bases between. This CDR3 reads CASSFYGGVDTGELFF. CDR3 coding DNA: TGTGCCAGCAGCTTTTACGGTGGAGTGGACACCGGGGAGCTGTTTTTT.

The DNA for the CDR3 is TGTGCCAGCAGCTTAACCCTAACAATGACAGAGTCTGGAAACACCATATATTTT. It is translated as CASSLTLTMTESGNTIYF. The rearrangement uses TRBV11-3 and TRBJ1-3; possibly TRBD1 for D (5 bases). From germline, CDR1 is SGHNT and CDR2 YENEEA. This CDR3 region has 18 residues. Trimming pared 2 bases from V and 1 base from J, leaving 18 bases between.

This chain connects TRBV7-9 to TRBJ2-1; D possibly corresponds to TRBD2 (5 bases). The CDR3 is 13 residues long. V lost 4 bases, J lost 6 bases, and 10 bases lay in between. CDR1 and CDR2 from the germline V gene are SEHNR and FQNEAQ (reference sequence). The CDR3 region is CASSSFAGNEQFF. Written as DNA, the CDR3 is TGTGCCAGCAGCTCCTTCGCGGGCAATGAGCAGTTCTTC.

There are a few counts of this clone. This chain links TRBV27 with TRBJ2-1; 9 bases are shared with TRBD2. The CDR3 length is 15 residues. Trimming cost V 6 bases and J 7 bases; bases outside gene matches: 10. CDR1 and CDR2 (germline): MNHEY, SMNVEV (reference sequence). In nucleotides, the CDR3 is TGTGCCAGCAGATTTTTAGCGGGAGATAAGAATGAGCAGTTCTTC. As protein: CASRFLAGDKNEQFF.

This sequence joins TRBV27 and TRBJ1-2; no definite D call. The germline V and J ends were trimmed by 5 bases and 4 bases, with 11 bases remaining between them. The length of the CDR3 is 13 residues. CDR1 is MNHEY, CDR2 SMNVEV, per germline (reference sequence). The CDR3: CASSPGIVYGYTF. The DNA of the CDR3 is TGTGCCAGCAGTCCCGGGATCGTCTATGGCTACACCTTC.

About this clone: Germline is not matched at one junction end, which may reflect a read error. V is TRBV28 and J is TRBJ1-5; TRBD1 agrees at 9 bases. The CDR3 extends over 11 amino acids. CDR1 MDHEN and CDR2 SYDVKM come from the germline V gene. CDR3 in amino acids: CASSYPGQGYF. Written as DNA, the CDR3 is TGTGCCAGCAGTTATCCGGGACAGGGCTATTTT.

The rearrangement links TRBV12-3 or TRBV12-4 to TRBJ2-2; TRBD2 is a possible D gene (7 bases). Trimming removed 7 bases from V and 9 bases from J, with 15 bases in between. The CDR3 is 13 amino acids. The CDR3 protein is CASTLGGAWELFF. DNA for the CDR3: TGTGCCAGCACCCTGGGGGGGGCATGGGAGCTGTTTTTT.

The CDR3 region has the DNA TGTGCCAGCAGCCCCGGGACTACAGTCAATGAGCAGTTCTTC. Protein: CASSPGTTVNEQFF. This chain links TRBV7-3 with TRBJ2-1; 7 bases line up with TRBD2. Germline V gives CDR1 SGHTA, CDR2 FQGTGA. The CDR3 covers 14 residues. Trimming took 5 bases from V and 6 from J; bases not matched to a gene: 7.

This chain connects TRBV5-1 to TRBJ2-7; D is perhaps TRBD1 (7 bases). The V end was cut by 0 bases, the J end by 3 bases, with 22 bases between. The CDR3 sequence is 18 residues long. Germline lookup yields CDR1 SGHRS and CDR2 YFSETQ. This CDR3 is CASSLGAGGGVKIYEQYF. CDR3 DNA: TGCGCCAGCAGCTTGGGGGCCGGAGGGGGCGTTAAGATCTACGAGCAGTACTTC. Drawing the rest from reference TRBV5-1 and TRBJ2-7, the complete variable domain is KAGVTQTPRYLIKTRGQQVTLSCSPISGHRSVSWYQQTPGQGLQFLFEYFSETQRNKGNFPGRFSGRQFSNSRSEMNVSTLELGDSALYLCASSLGAGGGVKIYEQYFGPGTRLTVT.

This clone was observed a few times. This chain links TRBV7-9 with TRBJ2-3; the D is unclear. The CDR3 is made up of 16 amino acids. Germline values: CDR1 SEHNR, CDR2 FQNEAQ (reference sequence). Deletions cut 2 bases from V and 2 bases from J, with 14 bases between. The CDR3 sequence: CASSLYRAPNTDTQYF. CDR3 bases: TGTGCCAGCAGCTTATATCGAGCACCTAACACAGATACGCAGTATTTT.

The rearrangement links TRBV18 to TRBJ2-2; 12 bases line up with TRBD2. The germline V gene encodes CDR1 KGHSH and CDR2 LQKENI. V lost 3 bases to trimming and J lost 1 base; unmatched junction nucleotides: 3. CDR3 size: 17 residues. The CDR3 region has the DNA TGTGCCAGCTCACCGGGACTAGCGGGCCTGAACACCGGGGAGCTGTTTTTT. Translation gives CASSPGLAGLNTGELFF.

V is TRBV2 and J is TRBJ2-5, with 8 nucleotides matching TRBD2. The CDR3 covers 13 residues. Trimming removed 8 bases from V and 2 bases from J; junction bases left unmatched: 4. From germline, CDR1 is SNHLY and CDR2 FYNNEI. In DNA, the CDR3 is TGTGCCAGCCGACTAGCGCGTCAAGAGACCCAGTACTTC. Residues: CASRLARQETQYF.

Only one count was recorded for this clone. The V call is TRBV4-1, the J call TRBJ2-7, with 12 bases that match TRBD2. The J segment lost 3 bases and the V segment lost 0 bases, leaving 9 bases of the junction unmatched. The CDR3 runs to 18 residues. In germline, CDR1 is MGHRA, CDR2 YSYEKL. The CDR3 nucleotides read TGCGCCAGCAGCCAAGAGGCGGAGAGGGGACTAGCGGGCTACGAGCAGTACTTC. As protein: CASSQEAERGLAGYEQYF.

The genes are TRBV7-6 and TRBJ2-7; 10 bases align to TRBD2. The CDR3 extends over 15 amino acids. Germline lookup yields CDR1 SGHVS and CDR2 FNYEAQ. Unmatched junction bases numbered 5, after V lost 4 bases and J lost 2 bases. The CDR3 loop is CASSSTSGYAYEQYF. In nucleotides, the CDR3 is TGTGCCAGCAGCTCGACTAGCGGGTACGCCTACGAGCAGTACTTC.